The clone carrying this T cell receptor beta chain was found a few times. The data were taken from a study of glioma-infiltrating T cells. Amplification of TCR alpha and beta CDR3 regions from RNA used iRepertoire nested multiplex PCR. Each CDR3 protein is one row after TCRdb ran MiXCR on the multiplex PCR reads. The data contain under 150,000 distinct CDR3 sequences, about two fifths of them seen just once; the ten biggest clones take up around 20%. J gave up 7 bases and V 5 bases, and 13 bases lay outside the gene matches. Germline-derived CDR1 and CDR2 are DFQATT and SNEGSKA (reference sequence). The CDR3 contains 14 residues.

The chain joins TRBV20-1 to TRBJ2-7; 8 bases fit TRBD2. This receptor was obtained from a human donor with low-grade glioma or glioblastoma, undergoing nonglioma brain surgery, or in good health (not recorded which). The material sequenced was glioma tissue, nonneoplastic brain tissue, or PBMCs (not recorded which). DNA for the CDR3: TGCAGTGCTCAAACTAGCGGAGGGGTAGGTGAGCAGTACTTC. This gives the protein CSAQTSGGVGEQYF.